Presented here are 20 T cell receptor beta chains from one specimen sequenced in a study of cytomegalovirus exposure and HLA in healthy donors. Vbeta (60) and Jbeta (13) primers were used in the PCR. Method: immunoSEQ multiplex PCR; TCRdb's copy keeps in-frame clones and lacks some. The sample carries 120,000 to 150,000 clones, around 78% recorded once. The sample comprised PBMCs. The receptors shown here come from a man aged 40-50 years in good health and CMV-seropositive.

This rearrangement joins TRBV5-1 to TRBJ2-5, with TRBD2 matching 7 bases. The tail of the sequence fits TRBJ2-7 better, so the J call may be wrong. Germline CDR1 reads SGHRS; CDR2 reads YFSETQ. The CDR3 covers 14 residues. The CDR3 DNA is TGCGCCAGCAGCAGGGAGGGAGGTCCCTACGAGCAGTACTTC. It yields the protein CASSREGGPYEQYF.

V is TRBV27 and J is TRBJ2-5; TRBD2 matches at 7 bases. The DNA end favors TRBJ2-7, so the J call may be wrong. Looked up from germline, CDR1 is MNHEY and CDR2 is SMNVEV (reference sequence). The CDR3 sequence is 15 residues long. The CDR3 loop is CASSTWTRGSYEQYF. The CDR3 nucleotides read TGTGCCAGCAGTACCTGGACTAGAGGCTCCTACGAGCAGTACTTC.

The chain combines TRBV2 with TRBJ1-3; 9 nucleotides agree with TRBD1. V was pared by 6 bases and J by 1 base, with 4 bases of the junction left unmatched. This CDR3 region has 15 residues. The germline V gene has CDR1 SNHLY and CDR2 FYNNEI. CDR3 bases: TGTGCCAGCAGGAAGGGACAGGGATCTGGAAACACCATATATTTT. Translating gives CASRKGQGSGNTIYF.

This clone was observed a few times. This rearrangement joins TRBV7-2 to TRBJ2-7; D might be TRBD2 (6 bases). Germline V lookup: CDR1 SGHTA, CDR2 FQGNSA. V lost 5 bases to trimming and J lost 7 bases, with 24 bases between them. The CDR3 length is 16 residues. The CDR3 loop is CASSPGRRIHRKEQYF. DNA for the CDR3: TGTGCCAGCAGCCCAGGGAGGCGGATCCATAGGAAGGAGCAGTACTTC.

This chain links TRBV7-2 with TRBJ1-1, with D possibly matching TRBD1 (5 bases). This CDR3 has 12 residues. Germline V gives CDR1 SGHTA, CDR2 FQGNSA. The ends were cut back, 5 bases at V and 7 bases at J, with 11 bases in the middle. The CDR3 is CASSIQGNEAFF. DNA of the CDR3: TGTGCCAGCAGCATCCAGGGAAATGAAGCTTTCTTT.

The chain links TRBV19 to TRBJ2-1; no reliable D call. This CDR3 contains 14 residues. Germline V gene data show CDR1 as LNHDA and CDR2 as SQIVND (reference sequence). With 1 base removed from V and 0 bases from J, the gap between germline ends came to 4 bases. The CDR3 bases are TGTGCCAGTAGTATAGGGAGCTCCTACAATGAGCAGTTCTTC. It yields the protein CASSIGSSYNEQFF.

There are a few counts of this clone. The V call is TRBV19, the J call TRBJ1-1, with TRBD1 identical over 7 bases. Germline V lookup: CDR1 LNHDA, CDR2 SQIVND (reference sequence). The CDR3 runs 12 residues. The ends lost 4 bases at V and 4 bases at J; junction bases unmatched: 0. In DNA form, the CDR3 reads TGTGCCAGTAGTAAGGGGGCCACTGAAGCTTTCTTT. Protein sequence: CASSKGATEAFF.

This rearrangement joins TRBV4-2 to TRBJ1-3; the D gene is possibly TRBD1 (6 bases). The CDR3 loop spans 17 amino acids. V was shortened by 1 base and J by 4 bases, with 17 bases between the two germline ends. Per the germline V gene, CDR1 is LGHNA and CDR2 is YNFKEQ. Written as DNA, the CDR3 is TGTGCCAGCAGCCAAGGCAGCGGGGGGGCGGCGGGAAACACCATATATTTT. Translating it yields CASSQGSGGAAGNTIYF.

The rearrangement joins TRBV9 to TRBJ2-1; 8 bases fit TRBD2. Germline CDR1 SGDLS, CDR2 YYNGEE. Unmatched junction bases numbered 13, after V lost 4 bases and J lost 4 bases. The CDR3 loop spans 17 amino acids. The CDR3 region has the DNA TGTGCCAGCAGCTTAAAGGGTACTAGCGGAAGATACAATGAGCAGTTCTTC. As protein: CASSLKGTSGRYNEQFF.

This chain uses TRBV10-3 with TRBJ2-3; D perhaps matches TRBD1 (5 bases). Germline CDR1 and CDR2: ENHRY and SYGVKD. CDR3 length equals 15 residues. V was clipped by 6 bases and J by 0 bases, with 13 bases between them. CDR3 protein: CAIRATGDSTDTQYF. CDR3 sequence (DNA): TGTGCCATCAGGGCTACAGGAGACAGCACAGATACGCAGTATTTT.

J is TRBJ2-1 and V is TRBV7-2; the D gene is possibly TRBD1 (6 bases). Germline V gene data show CDR1 as SGHTA and CDR2 as FQGNSA. The CDR3 length is 17 residues. V lost 4 bases, J lost 2 bases, and 18 bases lay in between. The CDR3 coding sequence is TGTGCCAGCAGCTGGCGGTGGGACAACCCGCCCTACAATGAGCAGTTCTTC. Translated: CASSWRWDNPPYNEQFF.

The chain uses TRBV6-1 and TRBJ2-5; perhaps TRBD2 as D (6 bases). CDR3 length: 13 residues. Germline values: CDR1 MNHNS, CDR2 SASEGT. Trimming stripped 5 bases from V and 5 bases from J, with 12 bases between. The CDR3 sequence: CASSSGVRETQYF. In DNA, the CDR3 is TGTGCCAGCAGTTCGGGAGTTCGGGAGACCCAGTACTTC.

The chain uses TRBV5-6 and TRBJ2-5, with 9 nucleotides matching TRBD2. CDR3 size: 18 residues. Germline loops: CDR1 SGHDT, CDR2 YYEEEE. The V segment lost 1 base and the J segment 5 bases; nucleotides outside the gene matches: 15. The DNA for the CDR3 is TGTGCCAGCAGCTTGAGGGGCCGGGCGGGAGGGCCAGAGGAGACCCAGTACTTC. Amino acid sequence: CASSLRGRAGGPEETQYF.

The chain is built from TRBV28 and TRBJ1-2; 7 nucleotides line up with TRBD1. Per germline, CDR1 MDHEN and CDR2 SYDVKM. The ends lost 2 bases at V and 0 bases at J; junction bases unmatched: 6. The CDR3 covers 16 residues. CDR3: CASSLGTGQPNYGYTF. The CDR3, as DNA: TGTGCCAGCAGTTTAGGTACGGGACAGCCTAACTATGGCTACACCTTC.

This clone was seen only once. Relative to the germline gene, one junction end is altered; a read error may explain this. The chain combines TRBV7-9 with TRBJ2-2; 9 nucleotides line up with TRBD1. This CDR3 contains 15 residues. The germline V gene encodes CDR1 SEHNR and CDR2 FQNEAQ (reference sequence). CDR3 sequence reads: CSSMAQGAFTGELFF. The CDR3 coding sequence is TGTTCCAGCATGGCACAGGGGGCATTTACCGGGGAGCTGTTTTTT.

CDR3 nucleotides: TGTGCCAGCAGCGGGGACTCAAGAGAAGAGACCCAGTACTTC. This encodes CASSGDSREETQYF. The chain joins TRBV9 to TRBJ2-5; weak D call: TRBD2 (6 bases). This CDR3 is built from 14 residues. V lost 3 bases to trimming and J lost 3 bases, with 12 bases between them. Germline assignment: CDR1 SGDLS and CDR2 YYNGEE.

CDR3: CASSPRDERTSESYEQYF. The DNA for the CDR3 is TGTGCCAGCAGCCCCCGAGACGAGCGGACTAGCGAGTCCTACGAGCAGTACTTC. The genes are TRBV6-8 and TRBJ2-7; 9 bases agree with TRBD2. Trimming took 6 bases from V and 1 from J; bases not matched to a gene: 16. Germline V CDR1 and CDR2: MNHGY, SAAAGT. This CDR3 region has 18 residues.

This clone was detected a few times. The rearrangement links TRBV4-2 to TRBJ1-5; D is unclear. Trimming removed 1 base at V and 4 bases at J, with 5 bases between. This CDR3 region has 13 residues. Germline assignment: CDR1 LGHNA and CDR2 YNFKEQ. The CDR3 reads CASSQGGNQPQHF. The CDR3 DNA follows: TGTGCCAGCAGCCAAGGAGGAAATCAGCCCCAGCATTTT.

Turning to this clone: An end of the junction differs from the germline gene, which may be a read error. V gene TRBV27 combines with J gene TRBJ2-7; TRBD1 matches at 7 bases. Germline CDR1 is MNHEY and CDR2 is SMNVEV (reference sequence). This CDR3 is built from 13 residues. The DNA for the CDR3 is TGTGCCAGCAGTCTGGGGACAGACTACGGGCAGTACTTC. It yields the protein CASSLGTDYGQYF.

This chain connects TRBV4-2 to TRBJ2-7, with D possibly being TRBD2 (7 bases). The germline V gene encodes CDR1 LGHNA and CDR2 YNFKEQ. This CDR3 spans 17 amino acids. The V end lost 0 bases, the J end lost 4 bases, and 19 bases lay between the germline ends. The CDR3: CASSQDPSGEGQYEQYF. The CDR3 nucleotides are TGTGCCAGCAGCCAAGATCCATCAGGGGAGGGCCAGTACGAGCAGTACTTC.